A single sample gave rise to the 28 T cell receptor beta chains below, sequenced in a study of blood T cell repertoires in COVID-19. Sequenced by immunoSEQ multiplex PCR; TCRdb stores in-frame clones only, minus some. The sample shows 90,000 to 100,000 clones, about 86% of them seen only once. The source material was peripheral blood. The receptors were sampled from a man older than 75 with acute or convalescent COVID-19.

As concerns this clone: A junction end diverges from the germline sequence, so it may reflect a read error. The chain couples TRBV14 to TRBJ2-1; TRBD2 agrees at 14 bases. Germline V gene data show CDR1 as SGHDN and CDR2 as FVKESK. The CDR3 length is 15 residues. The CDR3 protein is CVSSQTSGRDNEQFF. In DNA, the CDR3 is TGTGTCAGCAGCCAGACTAGCGGGAGGGACAATGAGCAGTTCTTC.

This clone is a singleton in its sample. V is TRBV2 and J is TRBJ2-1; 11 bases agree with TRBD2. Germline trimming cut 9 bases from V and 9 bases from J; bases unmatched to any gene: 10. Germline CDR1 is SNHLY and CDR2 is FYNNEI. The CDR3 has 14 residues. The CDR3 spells CASLSTSGNGEQFF. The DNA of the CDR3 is TGTGCCAGTCTATCGACTAGCGGGAATGGTGAGCAGTTCTTC.

The CDR3 DNA follows: TGTGCCAGCAGCCCTCCTGGACTCCGACAAACAGATGACCAGCCCCAGCATTTT. Its translation: CASSPPGLRQTDDQPQHF. V is TRBV6-2 or TRBV6-3 and J is TRBJ1-5, with D uncertain. V dropped 6 bases and J dropped 7 bases, with 28 bases sitting between them. CDR3 length: 18 amino acids. Germline CDR1 and CDR2: MNHEY and SVGEGT.

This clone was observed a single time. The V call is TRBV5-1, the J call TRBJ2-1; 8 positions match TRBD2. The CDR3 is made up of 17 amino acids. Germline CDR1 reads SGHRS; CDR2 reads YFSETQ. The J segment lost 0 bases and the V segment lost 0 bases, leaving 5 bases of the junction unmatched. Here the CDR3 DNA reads TGCGCCAGCAGCTTGGGTAGTAGCGGGAACTCCTACAATGAGCAGTTCTTC. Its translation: CASSLGSSGNSYNEQFF.

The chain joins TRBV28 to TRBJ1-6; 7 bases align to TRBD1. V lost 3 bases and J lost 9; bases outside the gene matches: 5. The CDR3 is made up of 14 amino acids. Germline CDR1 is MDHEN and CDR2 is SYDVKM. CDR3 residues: CASSLRQGSSPLHF. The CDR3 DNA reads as TGTGCCAGCAGTTTGAGACAGGGCTCTTCACCCCTCCACTTT.

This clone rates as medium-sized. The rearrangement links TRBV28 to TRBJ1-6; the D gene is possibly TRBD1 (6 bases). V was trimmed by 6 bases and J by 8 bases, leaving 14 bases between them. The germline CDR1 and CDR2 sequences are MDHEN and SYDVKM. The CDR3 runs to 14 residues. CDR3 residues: CASRAGTSYSPLHF. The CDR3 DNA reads TGTGCCAGCAGGGCCGGGACATCCTATTCACCCCTCCACTTT.

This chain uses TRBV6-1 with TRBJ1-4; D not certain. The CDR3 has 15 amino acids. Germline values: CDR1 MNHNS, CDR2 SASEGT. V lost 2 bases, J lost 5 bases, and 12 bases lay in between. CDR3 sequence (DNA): TGTGCCAGCAGTGAACCACGGGTTTTAAATGAAAAACTGTTTTTT. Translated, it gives CASSEPRVLNEKLFF.

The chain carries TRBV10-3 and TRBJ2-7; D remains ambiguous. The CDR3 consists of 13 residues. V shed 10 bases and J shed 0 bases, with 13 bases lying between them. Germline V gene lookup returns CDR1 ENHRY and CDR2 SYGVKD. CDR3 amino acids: CATLGASSYEQYF. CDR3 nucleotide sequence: TGTGCCACCCTAGGAGCCAGCTCCTACGAGCAGTACTTC.

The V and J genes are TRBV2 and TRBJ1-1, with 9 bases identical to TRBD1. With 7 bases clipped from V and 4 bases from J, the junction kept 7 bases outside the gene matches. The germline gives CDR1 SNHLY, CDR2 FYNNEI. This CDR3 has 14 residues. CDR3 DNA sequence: TGTGCCAGCACAGTACAGGGGGCAGGCACTGAAGCTTTCTTT. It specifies CASTVQGAGTEAFF.

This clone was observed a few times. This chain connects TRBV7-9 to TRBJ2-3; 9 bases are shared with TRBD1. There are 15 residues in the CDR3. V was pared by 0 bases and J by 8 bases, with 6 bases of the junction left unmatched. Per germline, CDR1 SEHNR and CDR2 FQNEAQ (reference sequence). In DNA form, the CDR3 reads TGTGCCAGCAGCTTAGCGGGACAGGGAGTCGGTACGCAGTATTTT. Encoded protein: CASSLAGQGVGTQYF.

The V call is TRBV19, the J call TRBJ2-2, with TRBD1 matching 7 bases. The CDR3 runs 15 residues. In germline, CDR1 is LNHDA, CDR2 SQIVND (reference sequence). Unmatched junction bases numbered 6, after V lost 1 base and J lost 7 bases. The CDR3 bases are TGTGCCAGTAGTATAGCCGGCAGGGGGATCGGGGAGCTGTTTTTT. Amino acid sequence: CASSIAGRGIGELFF. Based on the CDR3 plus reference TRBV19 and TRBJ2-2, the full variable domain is DGGITQSPKYLFRKEGQNVTLSCEQNLNHDAMYWYRQDPGQGLRLIYYSQIVNDFQKGDIAEGYSVSREKKESFPLTVTSAQKNPTAFYLCASSIAGRGIGELFFGEGSRLTVL.

This CDR3 is CASSLADRGTYEQYF. CDR3 sequence (DNA): TGTGCCAGCAGCTTAGCGGACAGGGGGACCTACGAGCAGTACTTC. V and J are TRBV7-2 and TRBJ2-7; 10 bases match TRBD1. V lost 0 bases, J lost 2 bases, and 1 base stayed unmatched. Germline V gives CDR1 SGHTA, CDR2 FQGNSA. The CDR3 totals 15 residues.

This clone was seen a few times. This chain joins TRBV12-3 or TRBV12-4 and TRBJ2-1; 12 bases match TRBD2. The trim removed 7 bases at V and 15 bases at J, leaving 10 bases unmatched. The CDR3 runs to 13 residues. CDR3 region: CASTLLAGGPRFF. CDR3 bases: TGTGCCAGCACCCTTCTAGCGGGAGGGCCTCGGTTCTTC.

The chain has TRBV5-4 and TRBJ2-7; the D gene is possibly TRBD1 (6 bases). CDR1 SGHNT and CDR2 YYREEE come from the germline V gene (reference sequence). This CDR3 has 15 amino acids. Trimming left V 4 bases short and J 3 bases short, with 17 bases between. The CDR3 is CASSLTGPAVYEQYF. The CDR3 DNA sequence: TGTGCCAGCAGCCTGACAGGCCCGGCGGTCTACGAGCAGTACTTC.

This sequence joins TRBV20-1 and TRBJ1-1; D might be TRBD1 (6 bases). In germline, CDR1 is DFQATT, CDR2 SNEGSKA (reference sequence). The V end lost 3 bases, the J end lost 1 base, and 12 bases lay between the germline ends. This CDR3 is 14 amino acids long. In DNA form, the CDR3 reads TGCAGTGCTAGTTCCGACAGGACGAACACTGAAGCTTTCTTT. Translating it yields CSASSDRTNTEAFF.

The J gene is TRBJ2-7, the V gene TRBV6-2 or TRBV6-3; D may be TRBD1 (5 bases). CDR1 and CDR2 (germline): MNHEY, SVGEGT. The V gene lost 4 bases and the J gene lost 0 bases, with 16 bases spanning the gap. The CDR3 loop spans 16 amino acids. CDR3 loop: CASSFTNRRSSYEQYF. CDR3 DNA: TGTGCCAGCAGTTTCACCAACAGGCGGAGCTCCTACGAGCAGTACTTC.

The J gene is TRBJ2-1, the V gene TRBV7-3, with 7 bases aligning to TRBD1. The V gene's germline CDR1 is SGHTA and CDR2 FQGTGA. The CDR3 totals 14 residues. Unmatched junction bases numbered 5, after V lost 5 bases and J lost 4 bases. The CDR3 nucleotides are TGTGCCAGCAGCCGACCGGGACAGTACAATGAGCAGTTCTTC. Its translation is CASSRPGQYNEQFF. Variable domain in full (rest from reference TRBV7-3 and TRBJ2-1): GAGVSQTPSNKVTEKGKYVELRCDPISGHTALYWYRQSLGQGPEFLIYFQGTGAADDSGLPNDRFFAVRPEGSVSTLKIQRTERGDSAVYLCASSRPGQYNEQFFGPGTRLTVL.

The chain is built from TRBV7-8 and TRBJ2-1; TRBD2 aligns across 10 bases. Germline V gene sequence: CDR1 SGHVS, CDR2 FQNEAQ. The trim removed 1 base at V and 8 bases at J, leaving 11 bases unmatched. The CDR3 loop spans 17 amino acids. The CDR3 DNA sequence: TGTGCCAGCAGCTTAGTCCCTAGCGGGAGTGGGCGGGATGAGCAGTTCTTC. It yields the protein CASSLVPSGSGRDEQFF.

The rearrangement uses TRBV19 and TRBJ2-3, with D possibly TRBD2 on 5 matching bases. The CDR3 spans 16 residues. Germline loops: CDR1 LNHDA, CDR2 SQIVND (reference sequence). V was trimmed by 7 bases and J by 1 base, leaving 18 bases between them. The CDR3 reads CASTSHGGEGTDTQYF. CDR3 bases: TGTGCCAGTACTTCACACGGAGGAGAAGGCACAGATACGCAGTATTTT.

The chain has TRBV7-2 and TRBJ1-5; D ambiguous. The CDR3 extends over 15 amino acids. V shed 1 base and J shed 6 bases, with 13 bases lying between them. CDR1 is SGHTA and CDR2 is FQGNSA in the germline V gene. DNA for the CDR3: TGTGCCAGCAGCTTAGGCAGGTACCCCGGTCAGCCCCAGCATTTT. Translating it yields CASSLGRYPGQPQHF.

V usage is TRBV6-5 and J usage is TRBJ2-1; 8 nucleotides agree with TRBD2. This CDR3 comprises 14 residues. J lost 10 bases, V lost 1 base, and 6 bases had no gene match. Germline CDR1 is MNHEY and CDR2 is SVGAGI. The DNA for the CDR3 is TGTGCCAGCAGTTACTTCGGGAGGGTCGGGGAGCAGTTCTTC. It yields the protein CASSYFGRVGEQFF.

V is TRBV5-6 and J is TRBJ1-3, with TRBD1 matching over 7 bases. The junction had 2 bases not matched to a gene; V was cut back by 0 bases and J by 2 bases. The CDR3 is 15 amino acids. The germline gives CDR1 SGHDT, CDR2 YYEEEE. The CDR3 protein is CASSLDRGPGNTIYF. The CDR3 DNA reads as TGTGCCAGCAGCTTGGACAGGGGTCCTGGAAACACCATATATTTT.

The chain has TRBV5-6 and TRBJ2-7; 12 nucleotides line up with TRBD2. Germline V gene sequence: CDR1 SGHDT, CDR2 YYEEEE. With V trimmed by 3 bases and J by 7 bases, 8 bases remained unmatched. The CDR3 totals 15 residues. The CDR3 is CASSSPGLAGGEQYF. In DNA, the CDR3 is TGTGCCAGCAGCTCTCCGGGACTAGCGGGTGGTGAGCAGTACTTC.

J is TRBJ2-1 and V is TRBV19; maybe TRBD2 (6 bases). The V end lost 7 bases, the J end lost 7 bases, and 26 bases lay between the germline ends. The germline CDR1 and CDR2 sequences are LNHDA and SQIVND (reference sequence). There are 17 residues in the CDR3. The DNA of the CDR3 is TGTGCCAGTACCCCCGCCGGAGGTAGCGGCCCTCGAAATGAGCAGTTCTTC. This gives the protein CASTPAGGSGPRNEQFF. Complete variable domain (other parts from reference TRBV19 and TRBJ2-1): DGGITQSPKYLFRKEGQNVTLSCEQNLNHDAMYWYRQDPGQGLRLIYYSQIVNDFQKGDIAEGYSVSREKKESFPLTVTSAQKNPTAFYLCASTPAGGSGPRNEQFFGPGTRLTVL.

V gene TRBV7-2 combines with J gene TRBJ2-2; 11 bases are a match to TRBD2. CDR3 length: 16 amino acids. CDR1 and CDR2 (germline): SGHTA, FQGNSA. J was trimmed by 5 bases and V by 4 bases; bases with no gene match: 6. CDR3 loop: CASSSTSGSGTGELFF. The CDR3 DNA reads TGTGCCAGCAGCTCAACTAGCGGGAGCGGGACCGGGGAGCTGTTTTTT.

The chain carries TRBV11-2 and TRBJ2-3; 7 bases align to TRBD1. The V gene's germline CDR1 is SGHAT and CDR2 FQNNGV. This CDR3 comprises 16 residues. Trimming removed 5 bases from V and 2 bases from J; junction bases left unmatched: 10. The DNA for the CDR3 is TGTGCCAGCAGCCCCAGACAGGGCCTCTCCACAGATACGCAGTATTTT. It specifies CASSPRQGLSTDTQYF.

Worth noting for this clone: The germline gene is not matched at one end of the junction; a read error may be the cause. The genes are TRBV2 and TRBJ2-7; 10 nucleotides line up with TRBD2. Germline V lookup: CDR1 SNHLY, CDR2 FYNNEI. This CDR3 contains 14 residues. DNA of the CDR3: TGTGCCAGCAGTGAAAGGAGGCCTAGCGGGAGCCGGAGGTTC. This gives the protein CASSERRPSGSRRF. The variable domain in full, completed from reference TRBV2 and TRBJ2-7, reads EPEVTQTPSHQVTQMGQEVILRCVPISNHLYFYWYRQILGQKVEFLVSFYNNEISEKSEIFDDQFSVERPDGSNFTLKIRSTKLEDSAMYFCASSERRPSGSRRFGPGTRLTVT.

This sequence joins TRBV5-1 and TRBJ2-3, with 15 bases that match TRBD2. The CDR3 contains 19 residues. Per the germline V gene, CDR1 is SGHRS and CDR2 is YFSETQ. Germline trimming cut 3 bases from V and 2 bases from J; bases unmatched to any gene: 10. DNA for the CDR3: TGCGCCAGCAGCTCACCAGGGACTAGCGGGAGGTCTATCACAGATACGCAGTATTTT. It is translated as CASSSPGTSGRSITDTQYF.